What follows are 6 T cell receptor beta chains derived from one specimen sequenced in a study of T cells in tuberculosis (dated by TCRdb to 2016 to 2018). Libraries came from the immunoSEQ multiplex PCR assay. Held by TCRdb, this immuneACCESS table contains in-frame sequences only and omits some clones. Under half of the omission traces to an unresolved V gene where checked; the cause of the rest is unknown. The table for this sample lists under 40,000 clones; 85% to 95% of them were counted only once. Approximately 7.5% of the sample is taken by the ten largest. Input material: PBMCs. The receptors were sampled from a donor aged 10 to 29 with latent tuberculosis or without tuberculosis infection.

Here the CDR3 DNA reads TGTGCCAGCAGCTTAGAGCGGGCCTACGAGCAGTACTTC. It codes for CASSLERAYEQYF. The chain links TRBV7-2 to TRBJ2-7; D is possibly TRBD2 (6 bases). The CDR3 contains 13 residues. The V end was cut by 1 base, the J end by 2 bases, with 6 bases between. Germline lookup yields CDR1 SGHTA and CDR2 FQGNSA.

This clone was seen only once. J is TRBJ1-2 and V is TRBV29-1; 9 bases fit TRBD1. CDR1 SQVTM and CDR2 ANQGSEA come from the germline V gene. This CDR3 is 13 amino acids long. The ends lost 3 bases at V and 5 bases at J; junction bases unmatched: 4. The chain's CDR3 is CSVDGGQGYGYTF. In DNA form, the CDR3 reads TGCAGCGTTGACGGGGGACAGGGTTATGGCTACACCTTC.

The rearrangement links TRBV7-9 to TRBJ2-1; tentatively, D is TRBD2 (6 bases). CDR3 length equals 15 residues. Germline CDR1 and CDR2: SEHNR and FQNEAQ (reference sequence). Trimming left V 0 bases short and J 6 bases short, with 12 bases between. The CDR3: CASSLAGTGINEQFF. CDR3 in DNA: TGTGCCAGCAGCTTAGCCGGGACTGGAATCAATGAGCAGTTCTTC.

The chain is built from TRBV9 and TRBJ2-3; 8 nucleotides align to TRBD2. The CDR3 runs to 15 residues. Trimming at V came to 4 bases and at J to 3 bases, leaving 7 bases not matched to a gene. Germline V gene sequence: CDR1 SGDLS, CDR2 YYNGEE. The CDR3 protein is CASSITGGLTDTQYF. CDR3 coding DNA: TGTGCCAGCAGCATAACGGGGGGGCTGACAGATACGCAGTATTTT.

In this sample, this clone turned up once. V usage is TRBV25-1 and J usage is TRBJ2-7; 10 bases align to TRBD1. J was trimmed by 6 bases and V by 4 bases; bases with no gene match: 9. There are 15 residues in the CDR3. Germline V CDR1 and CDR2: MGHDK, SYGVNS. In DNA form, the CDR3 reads TGTGCCAGCAGTGTCCCGGGACAGGGGACTCGCGAGCAGTACTTC. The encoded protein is CASSVPGQGTREQYF.

This chain's CDR3 is CASSGGTPSGNTIYF. DNA for the CDR3: TGTGCCAGCAGTGGAGGGACACCTTCTGGAAACACCATATATTTT. This chain uses TRBV6-1 with TRBJ1-3; TRBD1 might be the D (6 bases). The germline V gene has CDR1 MNHNS and CDR2 SASEGT. The CDR3 has 15 amino acids. V was clipped by 4 bases and J by 1 base, with 11 bases between them.